Given below is one T cell receptor (beta chain) in context. Per germline, CDR1 SEHNR and CDR2 FQNEAQ (reference sequence). V lost 6 bases to trimming and J lost 0 bases; unmatched junction nucleotides: 4. The CDR3 length is 14 residues. These data belong to a study of blood T cell repertoires in COVID-19. As for the study in general: Samples of COVID-19 (acute and convalescent) were obtained from the United States, Italy and Spain. Sources were T cells, B-cell-depleted T cells, or PBMCs; the material itself was cDNA or gDNA.

Authors' processing steps: Nucleated cell counts were estimated from reference gene primer amplification. Sequenced by immunoSEQ multiplex PCR; TCRdb stores in-frame clones only, minus some. That table is the source of V, J and clone size, and D and trimming were worked out from the DNA. The profile shows 70,000 to 80,000 clones, around 90% of them singletons. This sequence originates from a woman aged 45 to 65 with acute or convalescent COVID-19. This chain uses TRBV7-9 with TRBJ1-1; 7 bases line up with TRBD1. Specimen: peripheral blood. CDR3 protein: CASRPGQLNTEAFF. In nucleotides, the CDR3 is TGTGCCAGCAGGCCGGGACAGCTGAACACTGAAGCTTTCTTT.